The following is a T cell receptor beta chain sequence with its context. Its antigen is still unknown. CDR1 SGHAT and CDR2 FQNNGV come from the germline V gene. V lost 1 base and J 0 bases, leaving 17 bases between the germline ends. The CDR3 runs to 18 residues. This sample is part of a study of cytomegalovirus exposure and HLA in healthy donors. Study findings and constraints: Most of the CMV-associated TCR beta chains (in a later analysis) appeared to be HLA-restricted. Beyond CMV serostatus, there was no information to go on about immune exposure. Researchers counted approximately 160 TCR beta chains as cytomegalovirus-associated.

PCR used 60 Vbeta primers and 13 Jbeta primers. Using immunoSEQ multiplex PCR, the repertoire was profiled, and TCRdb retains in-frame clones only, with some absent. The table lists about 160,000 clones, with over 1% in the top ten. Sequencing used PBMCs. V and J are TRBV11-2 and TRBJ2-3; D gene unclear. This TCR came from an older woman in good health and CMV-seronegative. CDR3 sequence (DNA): TGTGCCAGCAGCTTAGGCAGTTACGCCACGCTTAGCACAGATACGCAGTATTTT. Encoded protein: CASSLGSYATLSTDTQYF.